These 31 T cell receptor beta chains were all obtained from the same sample, sequenced in a study of beta chain features in type 1 diabetes. General study findings and limits: Shorter TCRB CDR3s, moderately but significantly so, marked every one of the four CD4+ subsets in Type 1 diabetes patients.

No cognate antigen is known for these TCRs. The investigators reverse transcribed all of the isolated RNA, so they sequenced expressed TCRB transcripts. Using immunoSEQ multiplex PCR, the repertoire was profiled, and TCRdb retains in-frame clones only, with some absent. This sample has about 390,000 clones, with over 8.5% found just once. Sequenced input: central memory CD4+ T cells from blood. Receptor source: a man aged 25 to 40 with type 1 diabetes.

The chain uses TRBV7-3 and TRBJ2-1; 8 bases align to TRBD1. The CDR3 loop spans 14 amino acids. The V gene end was trimmed by 6 bases and the J gene end by 3 bases; junction bases not matched to a gene: 4. Germline values: CDR1 SGHTA, CDR2 FQGTGA. CDR3 bases: TGTGCCAGCAGGGACAGGGAAGTCTACAATGAGCAGTTCTTC. Its translation: CASRDREVYNEQFF.

The chain joins TRBV5-1 to TRBJ2-1; 9 positions agree with TRBD2. The CDR3 runs 15 residues. Germline values: CDR1 SGHRS, CDR2 YFSETQ. Germline trimming cut 1 base from V and 5 bases from J; bases unmatched to any gene: 4. The CDR3 is CASSLKLAGNNEQFF. DNA of the CDR3: TGCGCCAGCAGCTTGAAGCTAGCGGGAAACAATGAGCAGTTCTTC.

The chain uses TRBV18 and TRBJ2-3; D ambiguous. Germline V lookup: CDR1 KGHSH, CDR2 LQKENI. The CDR3 consists of 16 residues. The V and J ends lost 1 base and 0 bases respectively, with 11 bases between them. CDR3 bases: TGTGCCAGCTCACCACTAGGGCTGGGAAGCACAGATACGCAGTATTTT. This gives the protein CASSPLGLGSTDTQYF.

This chain links TRBV19 with TRBJ2-2; a weak D match, TRBD1 (6 bases). V shed 4 bases and J shed 6 bases, with 12 bases lying between them. The CDR3 has 14 amino acids. The V gene's germline CDR1 is LNHDA and CDR2 SQIVND (reference sequence). CDR3 DNA: TGTGCCAGTAGTACCGGGACATCACCCGGGGAGCTGTTTTTT. It yields the protein CASSTGTSPGELFF.

CDR3 DNA sequence: TGCGCCAGCAGCTCCCAGGGGGATACGCAGTATTTT. It codes for CASSSQGDTQYF. V gene TRBV5-1 combines with J gene TRBJ2-3, with a tentative D call TRBD1 (6 bases). CDR3 size: 12 residues. The V and J ends lost 3 bases and 6 bases respectively, with 8 bases between them. Germline values: CDR1 SGHRS, CDR2 YFSETQ.

J is TRBJ2-5 and V is TRBV6-5; perhaps TRBD2 as D (5 bases). This CDR3 has 15 residues. Germline V gene sequence: CDR1 MNHEY, CDR2 SVGAGI. Trimming removed 5 bases at V and 1 base at J, with 14 bases between. The CDR3 DNA follows: TGTGCCAGCAGTCCTCGCGGGCAGCCCCAAGAGACCCAGTACTTC. Translating gives CASSPRGQPQETQYF.

The V gene is TRBV19, the J gene TRBJ2-2; weak D call: TRBD1 (6 bases). Per the germline V gene, CDR1 is LNHDA and CDR2 is SQIVND (reference sequence). Trimming left V 7 bases short and J 4 bases short, with 13 bases between. The CDR3 is 14 residues long. The CDR3 loop is CASNEGRGTGELFF. The CDR3 nucleotides are TGTGCCAGTAACGAGGGCAGGGGCACCGGGGAGCTGTTTTTT. Supplemented by reference TRBV19 and TRBJ2-2, the full variable domain reads DGGITQSPKYLFRKEGQNVTLSCEQNLNHDAMYWYRQDPGQGLRLIYYSQIVNDFQKGDIAEGYSVSREKKESFPLTVTSAQKNPTAFYLCASNEGRGTGELFFGEGSRLTVL.

This clone was counted between two and nine times. V usage is TRBV28 and J usage is TRBJ2-2; 9 bases are a match to TRBD2. CDR1 and CDR2 (germline): MDHEN, SYDVKM. The CDR3 loop spans 14 amino acids. V lost 6 bases to trimming and J lost 8 bases; unmatched junction nucleotides: 7. CDR3 sequence: CASRASGVRGELFF. The CDR3, as DNA: TGTGCCAGCAGGGCTAGCGGGGTTAGAGGGGAGCTGTTTTTT.

In this sample, this clone turned up a few times. DNA of the CDR3: TGTGCCAGCAGTCCCAACGACCAGGTGAACTACGAGCAGTACTTC. Amino acid sequence: CASSPNDQVNYEQYF. This chain uses TRBV27 with TRBJ2-7; D gene unclear. The CDR3 runs 15 residues. Trimming took off 5 bases at V and 3 bases at J, with 17 bases between the two ends. Germline-derived CDR1 and CDR2 are MNHEY and SMNVEV (reference sequence).

The rearrangement links TRBV4-1 to TRBJ1-2; TRBD1 might be the D (5 bases). The CDR3 length is 13 residues. Germline CDR1 reads MGHRA; CDR2 reads YSYEKL. V lost 2 bases to trimming and J lost 6 bases, with 10 bases between them. The CDR3 DNA sequence: TGCGCCAGCAGCCAACAGGGTGGGGATGGCTACACCTTC. It encodes CASSQQGGDGYTF.

The chain carries TRBV7-6 and TRBJ2-1; perhaps TRBD1 as D (6 bases). This CDR3 region has 13 residues. Germline V gene sequence: CDR1 SGHVS, CDR2 FNYEAQ. Trimming removed 4 bases from V and 15 bases from J, with 19 bases in between. In nucleotides, the CDR3 is TGTGCCAGCAGCTCGACAACCTGGGACATAGCGTTCTTC. It is translated as CASSSTTWDIAFF.

In its sample, this clone was seen a few times. The chain carries TRBV7-9 and TRBJ1-4, with 9 bases identical to TRBD1. V lost 5 bases, J lost 7 bases, and 5 bases stayed unmatched. The CDR3 loop spans 14 amino acids. The germline gives CDR1 SEHNR, CDR2 FQNEAQ (reference sequence). CDR3 nucleotides: TGTGCCAGCAGCCCGAGGACAGGGGCTGAAAAACTGTTTTTT. Translated: CASSPRTGAEKLFF.

The V gene is TRBV2, the J gene TRBJ2-2, with 8 positions matching TRBD2. Germline V gene sequence: CDR1 SNHLY, CDR2 FYNNEI. Trimming took 7 bases from V and 5 from J; bases not matched to a gene: 6. This CDR3 comprises 14 residues. CDR3 DNA sequence: TGTGCCAGCAAAGTGCCGGGGGGGACCGGGGAGCTGTTTTTT. Amino acids: CASKVPGGTGELFF.

In this sample, this clone turned up many times. Other DNA sequences within the sample encode an identical CDR3. The rearrangement links TRBV7-9 to TRBJ1-2; D remains ambiguous. Germline V CDR1 and CDR2: SEHNR, FQNEAQ (reference sequence). This CDR3 has 13 amino acids. V lost 5 bases and J lost 4, with 11 bases in between. The CDR3 reads CASSHGQGYGYTF. The DNA for the CDR3 is TGTGCCAGCAGCCACGGGCAAGGCTATGGCTACACCTTC.

A note on this clone: It may be a read error: a sequence one base away is much more abundant. The CDR3 DNA is TGTGCCAGCAGCTTGAGGTACCAAGAGACCCAGTACTTC. This codes for CASSLRYQETQYF. The rearrangement uses TRBV11-3 and TRBJ2-5; D unresolved. V lost 3 bases to trimming and J lost 0 bases, with 5 bases between them. Germline V gene data show CDR1 as SGHNT and CDR2 as YENEEA. The CDR3 length is 13 residues.

This clone came up a few times. This rearrangement joins TRBV10-3 to TRBJ1-5; no clear D. Trimming removed 6 bases at V and 0 bases at J, with 15 bases between. Germline V gives CDR1 ENHRY, CDR2 SYGVKD. The CDR3 sequence is 16 residues long. The CDR3 protein is CAISVGREHSNQPQHF. The CDR3 DNA is TGTGCCATCAGCGTAGGTCGGGAACATAGCAATCAGCCCCAGCATTTT.

This sequence joins TRBV9 and TRBJ2-3; no reliable D call. The V gene lost 2 bases and the J gene lost 6 bases, with 13 bases spanning the gap. The CDR3 totals 14 residues. Germline V gene lookup returns CDR1 SGDLS and CDR2 YYNGEE. The CDR3 DNA reads as TGTGCCAGCAGCGTTAGGTTGGGTCAGGATACGCAGTATTTT. Translation gives CASSVRLGQDTQYF.

This clone was picked up a small number of times. The V and J genes are TRBV5-8 and TRBJ1-1; 8 bases are a match to TRBD1. CDR1 SGHTS and CDR2 YDEGEE come from the germline V gene. The CDR3 runs to 13 residues. The V and J ends lost 9 bases and 7 bases, in that order; junction bases with no gene match: 11. The CDR3 sequence is CATILDRVNEAFF. CDR3 DNA: TGTGCCACAATTTTGGACAGGGTGAATGAAGCTTTCTTT.

This clone occurred a few times. This chain joins TRBV7-9 and TRBJ2-1; TRBD2 matches 12 bases. The CDR3 sequence is 19 residues long. Per the germline V gene, CDR1 is SEHNR and CDR2 is FQNEAQ (reference sequence). V lost 5 bases to trimming and J lost 0 bases; unmatched junction nucleotides: 11. CDR3 sequence: CASSPRTSGKARSYNEQFF. As DNA, the CDR3 is TGTGCCAGCAGCCCCCGGACTAGCGGGAAGGCGCGCTCCTACAATGAGCAGTTCTTC.

The V gene is TRBV5-4, the J gene TRBJ1-2; TRBD1 aligns across 9 bases. The V gene end was trimmed by 1 base and the J gene end by 6 bases; junction bases not matched to a gene: 4. Germline-derived CDR1 and CDR2 are SGHNT and YYREEE (reference sequence). This CDR3 region has 14 residues. The CDR3, as DNA: TGTGCCAGCAGCTTGCCCCGGACAGGGGATGGCTACACCTTC. Protein sequence: CASSLPRTGDGYTF.

There are many counts of this clone. The chain carries TRBV7-9 and TRBJ2-7, with TRBD2 matching over 14 bases. Germline trimming cut 7 bases from V and 5 bases from J; bases unmatched to any gene: 1. The CDR3 is 13 amino acids. The germline V gene has CDR1 SEHNR and CDR2 FQNEAQ (reference sequence). The CDR3 is CASKTSGRDEQYF. For the CDR3, the DNA is TGTGCCAGCAAGACTAGCGGGAGGGACGAGCAGTACTTC.

This clone was observed a handful of times. V gene TRBV2 combines with J gene TRBJ2-7; D is ambiguous. CDR1 and CDR2 from the germline V gene are SNHLY and FYNNEI. The CDR3 is made up of 11 amino acids. Trimming left V 3 bases short and J 5 bases short, with 5 bases between. Here the CDR3 DNA reads TGTGCCAGCAGTGATTGGGACGAGCAGTACTTC. Its protein product is CASSDWDEQYF.

The chain is built from TRBV27 and TRBJ2-3, with 7 positions matching TRBD2. Germline trimming cut 2 bases from V and 1 base from J; bases unmatched to any gene: 0. This CDR3 has 14 amino acids. Germline assignment: CDR1 MNHEY and CDR2 SMNVEV (reference sequence). In DNA form, the CDR3 reads TGTGCCAGCAGTTTACGGGGGGGCACAGATACGCAGTATTTT. Translated, it gives CASSLRGGTDTQYF.

This rearrangement joins TRBV7-7 to TRBJ2-7; tentative D call: TRBD1 (5 bases). The germline V gene encodes CDR1 SSHAT and CDR2 FNYEAQ (reference sequence). V was trimmed by 1 base and J by 2 bases, leaving 6 bases between them. The CDR3 runs 13 residues. The CDR3: CASSLDRTYEQYF. Written as DNA, the CDR3 is TGTGCCAGCAGCTTAGACAGGACCTACGAGCAGTACTTC.

This clone was detected ten times or more. The rearrangement links TRBV10-3 to TRBJ1-3; the D is unclear. The length of the CDR3 is 14 residues. The V and J ends lost 3 bases and 0 bases respectively, with 6 bases between them. Looked up from germline, CDR1 is ENHRY and CDR2 is SYGVKD. CDR3 region: CAISDWSSGNTIYF. DNA of the CDR3: TGTGCCATCAGTGATTGGAGCTCTGGAAACACCATATATTTT.

This clone was counted between two and nine times. The genes are TRBV25-1 and TRBJ1-6; D is unresolved. Between the trimmed V and J ends, which lost 1 base and 6 bases, there was a span of 1 base. The CDR3 is 12 residues long. The germline V gene has CDR1 MGHDK and CDR2 SYGVNS. CDR3 nucleotide sequence: TGTGCCAGCAGTGAATCTAATTCACCCCTCCACTTT. Protein product: CASSESNSPLHF. The complete variable domain, with remaining parts taken from reference TRBV25-1 and TRBJ1-6, reads EADIYQTPRYLVIGTGKKITLECSQTMGHDKMYWYQQDPGMELHLIHYSYGVNSTEKGDLSSESTVSRIRTEHFPLTLESARPSHTSQYLCASSESNSPLHFGNGTRLTVT.

V is TRBV10-1 and J is TRBJ2-3; 13 positions match TRBD2. Trimming took 6 bases from V and 4 from J; bases not matched to a gene: 13. Germline values: CDR1 WNHNN, CDR2 SYGVQD (reference sequence). The CDR3 contains 18 residues. In DNA form, the CDR3 reads TGCGCCAGCAGCCCACTAGCGGGAGGGCCGCCTACGGCAGATACGCAGTATTTT. This translates into CASSPLAGGPPTADTQYF.

V and J are TRBV11-1 and TRBJ2-7; 12 bases line up with TRBD1. The CDR3 consists of 16 residues. Germline V gene data show CDR1 as SGHAT and CDR2 as FQDESV (reference sequence). J lost 4 bases, V lost 1 base, and 5 bases had no gene match. The CDR3 DNA sequence: TGTGCCAGCAGCTTAGATCCGGGACAGGGGGCTTACGAGCAGTACTTC. Residues: CASSLDPGQGAYEQYF.

A few counts support this clone. The chain joins TRBV2 to TRBJ2-4, with 14 bases lining up with TRBD2. The CDR3 has 16 residues. The germline CDR1 and CDR2 sequences are SNHLY and FYNNEI. V was pared by 2 bases and J by 7 bases, with 4 bases of the junction left unmatched. CDR3 DNA: TGTGCCAGCAGTGAAACCGGACTAGCGGGAGGTAACATTCAGTACTTC. Amino acids: CASSETGLAGGNIQYF. Combining the CDR3 with reference TRBV2 and TRBJ2-4 gives the whole variable domain EPEVTQTPSHQVTQMGQEVILRCVPISNHLYFYWYRQILGQKVEFLVSFYNNEISEKSEIFDDQFSVERPDGSNFTLKIRSTKLEDSAMYFCASSETGLAGGNIQYFGAGTRLSVL.

The table lists this clone with a few counts. The CDR3 here is CASSTSGSLSDEQYF. Here the CDR3 DNA reads TGTGCCAGCAGCACCTCAGGGAGCCTTAGCGACGAGCAGTACTTC. This sequence joins TRBV7-9 and TRBJ2-7, with D possibly being TRBD1 or TRBD2 (5 bases each). Germline values: CDR1 SEHNR, CDR2 FQNEAQ (reference sequence). With 5 bases removed from V and 5 bases from J, the gap between germline ends came to 19 bases. There are 15 residues in the CDR3.

This clone turned up a few times. The chain has TRBV25-1 and TRBJ2-7, with D tentatively TRBD1 (6 bases). Germline lookup yields CDR1 MGHDK and CDR2 SYGVNS. CDR3 length: 14 amino acids. The ends were cut back, 3 bases at V and 6 bases at J, with 15 bases in the middle. For the CDR3, the DNA is TGTGCCAGCAGTGATCCAGGGGAGCTATCCGAGCAGTACTTC. This codes for CASSDPGELSEQYF.